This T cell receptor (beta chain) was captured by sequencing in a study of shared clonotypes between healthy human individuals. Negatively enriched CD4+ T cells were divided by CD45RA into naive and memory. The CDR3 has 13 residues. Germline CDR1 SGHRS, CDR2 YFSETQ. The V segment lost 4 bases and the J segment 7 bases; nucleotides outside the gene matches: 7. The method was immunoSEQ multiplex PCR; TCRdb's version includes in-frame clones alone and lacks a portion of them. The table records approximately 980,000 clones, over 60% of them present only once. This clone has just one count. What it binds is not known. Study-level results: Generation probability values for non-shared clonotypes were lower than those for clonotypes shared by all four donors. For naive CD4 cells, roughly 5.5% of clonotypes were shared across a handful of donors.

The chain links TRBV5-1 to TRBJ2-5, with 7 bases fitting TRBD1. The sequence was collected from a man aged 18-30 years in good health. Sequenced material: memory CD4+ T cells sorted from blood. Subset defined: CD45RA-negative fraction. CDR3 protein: CASSPGQWGTQYF. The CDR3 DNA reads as TGCGCCAGCAGCCCGGGACAGTGGGGGACCCAGTACTTC.